This T cell receptor beta chain appears in the sequencing data of a study of blood T cell repertoires in COVID-19. Study summary: Some COVID-19 samples were acute and others convalescent; all came from the United States, Italy and Spain. PBMCs, B-cell-depleted T cells, or T cells were the source of the cDNA or gDNA that made up the material.

Under the authors' procedure: Counts of nucleated cells, estimated from reference gene primer amplification, were obtained. Assay used: immunoSEQ multiplex PCR; TCRdb lists only in-frame clones, some missing. V and J calls and clone size are those listed in that table; D and trimming were worked out from the DNA. The top ten clones hold roughly 9.8% of a sample with around 270,000 clones, around nine tenths of them seen once. With V trimmed by 5 bases and J by 3 bases, 1 base remained unmatched. Germline CDR1 reads MNHEY; CDR2 reads SMNVEV (reference sequence). The CDR3 totals 13 residues. The TCR sequence derives from a man aged 40-49 years who had recovered from COVID-19. V is TRBV27 and J is TRBJ2-1; 7 bases fit TRBD1. The sequenced sample consisted of peripheral blood. This CDR3 reads CASSRDSYNEQFF. As DNA, the CDR3 is TGTGCCAGCAGTAGGGACAGCTACAATGAGCAGTTCTTC.